This T cell receptor (beta chain) was captured in a study of blood T cell repertoires in COVID-19 (dated by TCRdb to the early 2020s). General notes on the study: The collaborator samples originated in the United States, Italy and Spain and spanned the acute and convalescent phases of COVID-19. Where available, HLA class I and class II types were taken from metadata supplied by the sample provider and were not determined by assay-based typing. The repertoires were released in a freely available public database meant as a resource for research on the immune response to SARS-CoV-2. The sample metadata nearly always contained a de-identified subject ID, COVID-19 status, age in years and sex. The material from the prospective study consisted of cDNA or gDNA derived from T cells, B-cell-depleted T cells, or PBMCs. Samples were obtained from the ongoing ImmuneRACE study (first 160 participants) and from about 1,300 subjects provided by 6 global collaborators. Deeply sampled blood TCRbeta repertoires from subjects exposed to, actively infected with, or recovered from COVID-19 were included in the dataset. What the research found in general, with its limitations: The quantity of clinical and demographic metadata differed by source and by participant and was supplied without curation.

TCRbeta CDR3 regions were amplified from genomic DNA by means of the immunoSEQ Assay, a bias-controlled multiplex PCR. The study's processing was this. The number of nucleated cells in each sample was estimated by amplification of reference gene primers within the assay. Sequence reads were collapsed and filtered to measure the absolute abundance of every unique TCRbeta CDR3 rearrangement. For each sample, productive Simpson clonality was calculated as the square root of Simpson's diversity index across productive rearrangements. The table was pulled from immuneACCESS by TCRdb, which kept in-frame rearrangements only. Such tables lose some clones; where checked, under half of the loss comes from unresolved V genes, and the rest has no known cause. That table gives V, J and clone size, and the DNA gave D and trimming. The sample includes roughly 380,000 clones, with approximately 90% observed a single time. Clones ranked in the top ten supply under 2% of the sample.

One collaborating source in Seattle enrolled patients while the patients were actively infected and followed the patients over time throughout the course of disease. Each collaborating institution followed its own protocols to collect whole blood in K2EDTA tubes. Collaborator samples were shipped for TCRbeta analysis as frozen whole blood, isolated PBMCs, or DNA extracted from either sample type. V trim: 4 bases; J trim: 5 bases; unmatched bases: 5. Taken from the germline V gene, the CDR1 and CDR2 loops are KGHDR and SFDVKD. The cysteine opens and the phenylalanine closes a CDR3 of 15 amino acids. Left in the record is the CDR3 DNA by itself, 45 bases read in frame from the first base. Points on this clone: The antigen it binds to is not known. No base quality information exists; no much larger clone differs at one position.

Recombination joined TRBV24-1 with TRBJ2-1, with 9 junctional bases fitting TRBD1. Material: peripheral blood. The source is a woman aged 40 to 50 with COVID-19, enrolled during active disease. The base sequence is TGTGCCACCAGTGACCCGGGACAGGGAGACAATGAGCAGTTCTTC. Translated, it reads CATSDPGQGDNEQFF.